This record looks at one T cell receptor (beta chain) sequence and its context. Its antigen is currently unknown. The V and J ends lost 3 bases and 5 bases, in that order; junction bases with no gene match: 13. CDR3 length equals 17 residues. Germline V gives CDR1 SGHRS, CDR2 YFSETQ. The sample is drawn from a study of T cell repertoires in cytomegalovirus infection. About the research overall: CMV epitopes in the study were HLA-C-restricted (recently identified) and HLA-B-restricted (well studied). Matching HLA type, along with CMV infection, was indicated by public TCR beta signatures. General study findings and limits: There were HLA-C-restricted CMV-specific TCR beta clonotypes dominating the ex vivo response.

MiXCR, run by TCRdb on the reads, gives a single entry per CDR3 protein. The sample includes 340,000 or so distinct CDR3 sequences, just under 25% seen only once; the top ten take 13%. The sample consisted of cultured PBMCs, taken from culture after CMV antigen stimulation. The chain is built from TRBV5-1 and TRBJ2-1; 8 bases match TRBD1. The clonotype was recovered from a human donor in good health (CMV status not recorded). Some clones in this sample may be carry-over from other donors' samples. The CDR3 DNA sequence: TGCGCCAGCAGCTCAGCTTCCGGGACAGGTCGACACAATGAGCAGTTCTTC. Its translation is CASSSASGTGRHNEQFF.